The 8 T cell receptor beta chains listed next were all sequenced from one sample in a study of blood T cell repertoires in COVID-19. Data came from immunoSEQ multiplex PCR; TCRdb stores just in-frame clones and leaves some out. The sample lists tens of thousands of clones; 88% were seen once. Material for sequencing was peripheral blood. The receptors come from a man over 45 with acute or convalescent COVID-19.

The rearrangement joins TRBV7-3 to TRBJ1-4; 9 positions agree with TRBD1. This CDR3 comprises 14 residues. Per germline, CDR1 SGHTA and CDR2 FQGTGA. The ends lost 3 bases at V and 5 bases at J; junction bases unmatched: 1. The CDR3 is CASSLTGGNEKLFF. The CDR3 nucleotides are TGTGCCAGCAGCTTGACAGGGGGGAATGAAAAACTGTTTTTT.

The V and J genes are TRBV28 and TRBJ1-5; 7 bases map to TRBD1. The ends lost 8 bases at V and 3 bases at J; junction bases unmatched: 7. Germline V lookup: CDR1 MDHEN, CDR2 SYDVKM. This CDR3 has 14 residues. CDR3 loop: CASRQQGPNQPQHF. The DNA of the CDR3 is TGTGCCAGCCGGCAACAGGGGCCCAATCAGCCCCAGCATTTT.

The genes are TRBV6-6 and TRBJ2-7; no firm D call. CDR3 length: 14 amino acids. Looked up from germline, CDR1 is MNHNY and CDR2 is SVGAGI (reference sequence). V gave up 5 bases and J gave up 1 base, with 12 bases separating them. DNA of the CDR3: TGTGCCAGCAGTCCGACGGAACTATCCTACGAGCAGTACTTC. This sequence encodes CASSPTELSYEQYF.

DNA for the CDR3: TGTGCCAGCAGCTTAAGTCTAGCGGGAGTGGGAGGTAATGAGCAGTTCTTC. This codes for CASSLSLAGVGGNEQFF. V usage is TRBV7-9 and J usage is TRBJ2-1; 10 nucleotides align to TRBD2. Germline V lookup: CDR1 SEHNR, CDR2 FQNEAQ (reference sequence). The CDR3 sequence is 17 residues long. With V trimmed by 2 bases and J by 7 bases, 11 bases remained unmatched. The full variable domain, in which reference TRBV7-9 and TRBJ2-1 provide the parts outside the CDR3, is DTGVSQNPRHKITKRGQNVTFRCDPISEHNRLYWYRQTLGQGPEFLTYFQNEAQLEKSRLLSDRFSAERPKGSFSTLEIQRTEQGDSAMYLCASSLSLAGVGGNEQFFGPGTRLTVL.

The chain carries TRBV28 and TRBJ2-6; possibly TRBD2 for D (5 bases). CDR1 and CDR2 from the germline V gene are MDHEN and SYDVKM. Trimming took off 3 bases at V and 1 base at J, with 19 bases between the two ends. The CDR3 is made up of 19 amino acids. The CDR3 DNA follows: TGTGCCAGCAGTTTTGTATACGGGGTATCTAGTTCTGGGGCCAACGTCCTGACTTTC. Its translation: CASSFVYGVSSSGANVLTF.

V usage is TRBV7-2 and J usage is TRBJ2-2; 10 bases agree with TRBD1. Germline V gene sequence: CDR1 SGHTA, CDR2 FQGNSA. The CDR3 extends over 16 amino acids. V lost 5 bases and J lost 2; bases outside the gene matches: 5. The CDR3 region has the DNA TGTGCCAGCAGCCCGACAGGGGGCTTTAACACCGGGGAGCTGTTTTTT. Translation gives CASSPTGGFNTGELFF.

This chain connects TRBV6-6 to TRBJ1-2; TRBD1 might be the D (6 bases). CDR1 MNHNY and CDR2 SVGAGI come from the germline V gene (reference sequence). Trimming removed 2 bases from V and 6 bases from J, with 13 bases in between. The CDR3 is 14 amino acids. CDR3 sequence (DNA): TGTGCCAGCAGTTACGGGGGCAGATCGGATGGCTACACCTTC. Translated, it gives CASSYGGRSDGYTF.

This clone has just a few counts. The gene calls are TRBV2 and TRBJ2-7; D is unresolved. Germline CDR1 and CDR2: SNHLY and FYNNEI. With 7 bases removed from V and 4 bases from J, the gap between germline ends came to 17 bases. This CDR3 is built from 14 residues. Here the CDR3 reads CASNPTPTNYEQYF. The CDR3 DNA follows: TGTGCCAGCAACCCTACCCCAACTAATTACGAGCAGTACTTC.